This TCR beta chain was profiled in a study of Graves' ophthalmopathy and Graves' hyperthyroidism. New diagnoses, under 2 months' duration, and ages 18 to 65 characterized the hyperthyroidism patients. The CDR3 is 14 residues long. The germline CDR1 and CDR2 sequences are SGHAT and FQNNGV. The V end was cut by 7 bases, the J end by 0 bases, with 12 bases between. RNA transcripts yielded amplified TCR beta CDR3 regions. After a first-round RT-PCR with HTBI primers, a second-round multiplex PCR was run. Via MiXCR, TCRdb re-called the multiplex PCR reads, giving one row per CDR3 protein. The sample lists about 620,000 distinct CDR3 sequences; 22% were seen once.

The chain links TRBV11-2 to TRBJ2-5; D may be TRBD1 (6 bases). The TCR comes from a woman between 18 and 29 years old with stable Graves' hyperthyroidism. Some clones in this sample may be carry-over from other donors' samples. Source material: peripheral blood. The CDR3 protein is CASNKGQNQETQYF. The CDR3 DNA reads TGTGCCAGCAATAAGGGACAAAACCAAGAGACCCAGTACTTC. Combining the CDR3 with reference TRBV11-2 and TRBJ2-5 gives the whole variable domain EAGVAQSPRYKIIEKRQSVAFWCNPISGHATLYWYQQILGQGPKLLIQFQNNGVVDDSQLPKDRFSAERLKGVDSTLKIQPAKLEDSAVYLCASNKGQNQETQYFGPGTRLLVL.